The 6 T cell receptor beta chains in this list originate from one sample, sequenced in a study of blood T cells in healthy people across ages (dated by TCRdb to about 2015). Library preparation employed 5' RACE. Sequencing took place on an Illumina HiSeq 2500. A second roughly 6 to 12 cycle PCR used a sample-barcoded 5' primer and a J-beta primer mix. The public reads were reanalyzed by TCRdb: fastp trimming at Q25, MiXCR alignment, in-frame beta chains only. Rows with one shared CDR3 protein collapse into an entry with the most common genes and DNA. The sample table holds more than 1.4 million distinct CDR3 sequences, of which 35% to 45% were seen once. 7% to 9% of the sample belongs to the ten largest clones. Sequenced input: blood. These receptors all stem from a woman under 30 in good health.

This clonotype has a handful of counts. V gene TRBV10-3 combines with J gene TRBJ2-1, with D perhaps assigned TRBD1 or TRBD2 (5 bases each). V was trimmed by 0 bases and J by 10 bases, leaving 19 bases between them. CDR3 length: 16 amino acids. Looked up from germline, CDR1 is ENHRY and CDR2 is SYGVKD. The CDR3 nucleotides read TGTGCCATCAGTGAGTCCCTCACGGGGACGGCCCTCGAGCAGTTCTTC. Its translation is CAISESLTGTALEQFF.

The rearrangement uses TRBV27 and TRBJ2-2; no definite D call. The ends were cut back, 5 bases at V and 4 bases at J, with 8 bases in the middle. This CDR3 spans 13 amino acids. Germline CDR1 MNHEY, CDR2 SMNVEV (reference sequence). The CDR3: CASSNSGTGELFF. CDR3 sequence (DNA): TGTGCCAGCAGTAACAGTGGCACCGGGGAGCTGTTTTTT.

The rearrangement joins TRBV12-3 or TRBV12-4 to TRBJ2-5; 9 positions match TRBD1. The CDR3 has 17 amino acids. Trimming cost V 4 bases and J 3 bases; bases outside gene matches: 12. CDR3 residues: CASSSRNTGGEEETQYF. In nucleotides, the CDR3 is TGTGCCAGCAGTTCCCGGAATACAGGGGGCGAGGAAGAGACCCAGTACTTC.

This clonotype has just one count. V and J are TRBV19 and TRBJ2-7; TRBD1 agrees at 9 bases. Germline lookup yields CDR1 LNHDA and CDR2 SQIVND (reference sequence). V lost 4 bases to trimming and J lost 3 bases; unmatched junction nucleotides: 7. CDR3 length equals 15 residues. DNA for the CDR3: TGTGCCAGTAGTACCGGGACAGGGTTTCTCTACGAGCAGTACTTC. Amino acid sequence: CASSTGTGFLYEQYF.

The chain links TRBV11-1 to TRBJ2-1, with 9 bases lining up with TRBD1. The ends lost 5 bases at V and 4 bases at J; junction bases unmatched: 9. This CDR3 is 16 amino acids long. Per germline, CDR1 SGHAT and CDR2 FQDESV (reference sequence). The CDR3 spells CASSATGTGSYNEQFF. CDR3 coding DNA: TGTGCCAGCAGCGCGACCGGGACAGGGAGTTACAATGAGCAGTTCTTC.

J is TRBJ2-7 and V is TRBV5-1; TRBD1 or TRBD2 may be the D gene (5 bases each). The CDR3 is made up of 16 amino acids. The germline gives CDR1 SGHRS, CDR2 YFSETQ. Trimming left V 4 bases short and J 3 bases short, with 20 bases between. In DNA form, the CDR3 reads TGCGCCAGCAGCCAGTACCGGGACGGCCTCCTCTACGAGCAGTACTTC. Protein: CASSQYRDGLLYEQYF.